The 17 T cell receptor beta chains presented below share a single source sample, sequenced in a study of blood T cell repertoires in COVID-19. Sequenced by immunoSEQ multiplex PCR; TCRdb stores in-frame clones only, minus some. Among approximately 200,000 clones listed, around nine tenths were seen once. The sequenced sample was peripheral blood. The source of these receptors is a man in his 60s who had recovered from COVID-19.

The J gene is TRBJ1-4, the V gene TRBV5-1, with a weak D call TRBD1 (6 bases). V lost 1 base to trimming and J lost 6 bases, with 13 bases between them. The CDR3 has 15 amino acids. Germline lookup yields CDR1 SGHRS and CDR2 YFSETQ. For the CDR3, the DNA is TGCGCCAGCAGCTTGTCCCTGGCAGGGGATGAAAAACTGTTTTTT. It yields the protein CASSLSLAGDEKLFF.

The chain carries TRBV9 and TRBJ2-7, with 9 bases fitting TRBD1. V shed 6 bases and J 2 bases; nucleotides not matched to a gene: 6. There are 14 residues in the CDR3. CDR1 is SGDLS, CDR2 YYNGEE, per germline. The chain's CDR3 is CASNPGQGPYEQYF. The CDR3 bases are TGTGCCAGCAATCCGGGACAGGGACCCTACGAGCAGTACTTC.

The chain is built from TRBV2 and TRBJ2-1; 8 nucleotides align to TRBD2. With V trimmed by 4 bases and J by 9 bases, 14 bases remained unmatched. This CDR3 comprises 16 residues. The germline V gene has CDR1 SNHLY and CDR2 FYNNEI. Here the CDR3 reads CASSVAAGVGLSEQFF. The CDR3 nucleotides read TGTGCCAGCAGTGTCGCAGCGGGAGTAGGGTTGAGTGAGCAGTTCTTC.

The chain couples TRBV30 to TRBJ1-6, with D maybe TRBD1 (5 bases). Trimming took off 7 bases at V and 4 bases at J, with 17 bases between the two ends. The CDR3 runs 15 residues. CDR1 and CDR2 from the germline V gene are GTSNPN and SVGIG (reference sequence). CDR3 sequence reads: CAFSPRVKYNSPLHF. For the CDR3, the DNA is TGTGCCTTCTCGCCCAGGGTAAAATATAATTCACCCCTCCACTTT.

The rearrangement uses TRBV5-6 and TRBJ1-1; possibly TRBD1 for D (5 bases). Between the trimmed V and J ends, which lost 2 bases and 4 bases, there was a span of 12 bases. This CDR3 has 14 residues. Germline CDR1 reads SGHDT; CDR2 reads YYEEEE. CDR3 DNA sequence: TGTGCCAGCAGCTTAATAGGGGTGGGCACTGAAGCTTTCTTT. Residues: CASSLIGVGTEAFF. The variable domain in full, with the rest retrieved from reference TRBV5-6 and TRBJ1-1, is DAGVTQSPTHLIKTRGQQVTLRCSPKSGHDTVSWYQQALGQGPQFIFQYYEEEERQRGNFPDRFSGHQFPNYSSELNVNALLLGDSALYLCASSLIGVGTEAFFGQGTRLTVV.

This chain links TRBV3-1 (or the pseudogene TRBV3-2) with TRBJ2-6; D not resolved. The V gene's germline CDR1 is LGHDT and CDR2 YNNKEL (reference sequence). The CDR3 has 17 amino acids. V was clipped by 1 base and J by 0 bases, with 10 bases between them. The CDR3 nucleotides are TGTGCCAGCAGCCAAGTGCTTTCGCGCTCTGGGGCCAACGTCCTGACTTTC. As protein: CASSQVLSRSGANVLTF.

This rearrangement joins TRBV6-4 to TRBJ2-1; a weak D match, TRBD2 (5 bases). V gave up 2 bases and J gave up 10 bases, with 12 bases separating them. Germline CDR1 is MRHNA and CDR2 is SNTAGT. The CDR3 totals 13 residues. As DNA, the CDR3 is TGTGCCAGCAGTGACCCCTCAGAGGGAGAGCAGTTCTTC. Its translation: CASSDPSEGEQFF.

The chain is built from TRBV9 and TRBJ1-2, with D possibly TRBD1 on 6 matching bases. Per germline, CDR1 SGDLS and CDR2 YYNGEE. The CDR3 has 16 amino acids. V was trimmed by 3 bases and J by 3 bases, leaving 18 bases between them. The CDR3 region has the DNA TGTGCCAGCAGCGCCTCCAACAGGGCGACGGACTATGGCTACACCTTC. Translating it yields CASSASNRATDYGYTF.

This chain joins TRBV9 and TRBJ2-2, with no clear D. Germline V gene data show CDR1 as SGDLS and CDR2 as YYNGEE. The CDR3 extends over 15 amino acids. The V and J ends lost 0 bases and 6 bases respectively, with 12 bases between them. CDR3 nucleotide sequence: TGTGCCAGCAGCGTAGAAAGCGTTAGAGCCGGGGAGCTGTTTTTT. This gives the protein CASSVESVRAGELFF.

The chain couples TRBV6-6 to TRBJ1-5; 12 bases agree with TRBD1. V lost 5 bases, J lost 5 bases, and 4 bases stayed unmatched. The CDR3 runs to 15 residues. CDR1 and CDR2 (germline): MNHNY, SVGAGI (reference sequence). CDR3 DNA sequence: TGTGCCAGCAGTCCGGGACAGGGGGCGGATCAGCCCCAGCATTTT. The encoded protein is CASSPGQGADQPQHF.

J is TRBJ2-5 and V is TRBV7-3; 14 bases map to TRBD2. The CDR3 contains 19 residues. V was pared by 0 bases and J by 1 base, with 7 bases of the junction left unmatched. Germline V lookup: CDR1 SGHTA, CDR2 FQGTGA. In DNA, the CDR3 is TGTGCCAGCAGCTTAACGCCTGGACTAGCGGGAGGTGGCCAAGAGACCCAGTACTTC. Translation gives CASSLTPGLAGGGQETQYF.

V usage is TRBV4-2 and J usage is TRBJ2-2, with TRBD1 matching 7 bases. With 11 bases clipped from V and 7 bases from J, the junction kept 10 bases outside the gene matches. Germline CDR1 and CDR2: LGHNA and YNFKEQ. This CDR3 is built from 13 residues. The CDR3 DNA sequence: TGTGCCGTTGTACAGGGGATCTGCGGGGAGCTGTTTTTT. Protein: CAVVQGICGELFF.

This clone was seen a handful of times. The same CDR3 is also encoded by other DNA sequences in this sample. The rearrangement uses TRBV19 and TRBJ2-7; TRBD2 matches at 7 bases. Unmatched junction bases numbered 6, after V lost 4 bases and J lost 3 bases. Germline values: CDR1 LNHDA, CDR2 SQIVND (reference sequence). This CDR3 contains 14 residues. CDR3 nucleotides: TGTGCCAGTAGTAGACTAGCTGGAGGCTACGAGCAGTACTTC. This encodes CASSRLAGGYEQYF.

The V call is TRBV30, the J call TRBJ2-1; D remains unclear. The CDR3 totals 12 residues. Germline V gene data show CDR1 as GTSNPN and CDR2 as SVGIG (reference sequence). Trimming pared 6 bases from V and 0 bases from J, leaving 6 bases between. The CDR3 protein is CACYPSYNEQFF. The CDR3 DNA is TGTGCCTGCTATCCCTCCTACAATGAGCAGTTCTTC.

This chain uses TRBV19 with TRBJ2-7, with 10 bases lining up with TRBD1. Germline-derived CDR1 and CDR2 are LNHDA and SQIVND (reference sequence). The CDR3 is 16 residues long. After removal of 6 bases from V and 3 bases from J, the junction contained 11 bases not matched to a gene. In nucleotides, the CDR3 is TGTGCCAGTAGCCTACCGGGACAGGGGAATGGCTACGAGCAGTACTTC. Amino acid sequence: CASSLPGQGNGYEQYF.

The chain uses TRBV30 and TRBJ1-6, with unresolved D. V was trimmed by 2 bases and J by 7 bases, leaving 9 bases between them. CDR1 is GTSNPN, CDR2 SVGIG, per germline (reference sequence). The CDR3 has 13 residues. DNA for the CDR3: TGTGCCTGGAGTACTACACGGAATTCACCCCTCCACTTT. Its translation is CAWSTTRNSPLHF. The full variable domain, in which reference TRBV30 and TRBJ1-6 provide the parts outside the CDR3, is SQTIHQWPATLVQPVGSPLSLECTVEGTSNPNLYWYRQAAGRGLQLLFYSVGIGQISSEVPQNLSASRPQDRQFILSSKKLLLSDSGFYLCAWSTTRNSPLHFGNGTRLTVT.

This chain uses TRBV29-1 with TRBJ1-3, with TRBD1 identical over 7 bases. V dropped 0 bases and J dropped 9; count of bases not matched to a gene: 20. The CDR3 is 18 amino acids. CDR1 and CDR2 from the germline V gene are SQVTM and ANQGSEA. The CDR3 reads CSVEEDRAPQGPRATIYF. Here the CDR3 DNA reads TGCAGCGTTGAAGAAGACAGGGCCCCCCAGGGACCCAGGGCCACCATATATTTT.